This entry describes one TCR beta chain. This sample was included in a study of T cells in tuberculosis. The table came from immunoSEQ multiplex PCR; TCRdb's copy has only in-frame clones and leaves some out. The repertoire consists of 29,000 or so clones, with around 92% occurring once and the leading ten covering 5.5% to 8%. Noted time point: new active TB diagnosis, blood taken before or within 7 days of starting treatment. Germline CDR1 LNHDA, CDR2 SQIVND (reference sequence). Trimming at V came to 6 bases and at J to 0 bases, leaving 12 bases not matched to a gene. The CDR3 runs 20 residues. Sequencing used PBMCs, obtained at tuberculosis diagnosis. This rearrangement joins TRBV19 to TRBJ2-1; 15 bases match TRBD2. This TCR was sampled from an adult with tuberculosis. The CDR3 spells CASRKNPGLAGGFSYNEQFF. For the CDR3, the DNA is TGTGCCAGTAGAAAAAATCCGGGACTAGCGGGAGGTTTCTCCTACAATGAGCAGTTCTTC.